What follows are 30 T cell receptor beta chains derived from one specimen sequenced in a study of post-analysis software for immune sequencing data (dated by TCRdb to the mid-2010s). What the work shows at the level of the full study, not this receptor alone: Several TRBV segments, including TRBV5-6, TRBV5-1 and TRBV20-1, were significantly more frequent in patients than controls.

The receptor library was made with PCR. Sequencing instrument: Illumina HiSeq 2500. Unique molecular identifiers were incorporated into TCR beta cDNA libraries to reduce PCR and sequencing biases. TCRdb took the public reads, trimmed them with fastp at Q25, ran MiXCR for clone calling and kept in-frame beta chains. When rows share a CDR3 protein, they turn into one entry using the most common DNA and genes. The sample profile shows a few hundred thousand distinct CDR3 sequences; roughly 35% of them were found once. The top ten hold under 15% of the sample. These receptors are not linked to any known antigen. Input material: blood. The receptors originated from a girl between 10 and 17 years old with multiple sclerosis.

The chain combines TRBV27 with TRBJ2-7; D gene unclear. Trimming pared 7 bases from V and 4 bases from J, leaving 14 bases between. Looked up from germline, CDR1 is MNHEY and CDR2 is SMNVEV (reference sequence). There are 13 residues in the CDR3. CDR3 sequence: CASKRVGVYEQYF. As DNA, the CDR3 is TGTGCCAGCAAACGAGTAGGAGTTTACGAGCAGTACTTC.

The sample holds a few counts of this clonotype. The chain carries TRBV24-1 and TRBJ2-5; D is unresolved. V dropped 7 bases and J dropped 1 base, with 6 bases sitting between them. The CDR3 covers 12 residues. Germline loops: CDR1 KGHDR, CDR2 SFDVKD. The CDR3 DNA sequence: TGTGCCACCAGCCCACCCCAAGAGACCCAGTACTTC. This sequence encodes CATSPPQETQYF.

Regarding this clonotype: A read error may produce the germline difference seen at one junction end. The CDR3 sequence is CASSSSGGWNGQFF. The CDR3 bases are TGCGCCAGCAGCTCCAGCGGGGGGTGGAATGGGCAGTTCTTC. The chain joins TRBV5-1 to TRBJ2-1; 9 bases line up with TRBD2. The CDR3 totals 14 residues. Germline loops: CDR1 SGHRS, CDR2 YFSETQ.

The genes are TRBV12-3 or TRBV12-4 and TRBJ2-7; 7 nucleotides match TRBD1. Trimming took 7 bases from V and 7 from J; bases not matched to a gene: 10. This CDR3 has 13 residues. This chain's CDR3 is CASTGQLSGEQYF. DNA of the CDR3: TGTGCCAGCACGGGACAGCTCTCCGGAGAGCAGTACTTC.

The rearrangement joins TRBV6-1 to TRBJ2-3; D perhaps matches TRBD1 (5 bases). Trimming took off 0 bases at V and 1 base at J, with 14 bases between the two ends. Germline V gene lookup returns CDR1 MNHNS and CDR2 SASEGT. The CDR3 loop spans 17 amino acids. The CDR3 loop is CASSEASGPGGTDTQYF. The CDR3 nucleotides are TGTGCCAGCAGTGAAGCCTCAGGGCCTGGGGGCACAGATACGCAGTATTTT.

The J gene is TRBJ1-5, the V gene TRBV12-3 or TRBV12-4; D is possibly TRBD1 (5 bases). This CDR3 is built from 16 residues. V was trimmed by 1 base and J by 0 bases, leaving 10 bases between them. CDR3 sequence: CASSLGAGLSNQPQHF. The CDR3 coding sequence is TGTGCCAGCAGTTTAGGAGCGGGACTTAGCAATCAGCCCCAGCATTTT.

The rearrangement links TRBV9 to TRBJ2-1; D gene ambiguous. Germline CDR1 and CDR2: SGDLS and YYNGEE. V lost 4 bases to trimming and J lost 7 bases, with 9 bases between them. The CDR3 spans 12 residues. CDR3 amino acids: CASSPNVNEQFF. The CDR3 DNA reads TGTGCCAGCAGCCCGAATGTAAATGAGCAGTTCTTC.

The chain uses TRBV20-1 and TRBJ2-5; 8 nucleotides line up with TRBD1. The DNA end is more similar to TRBJ2-7, so the J call may be wrong. The length of the CDR3 is 15 residues. Germline V lookup: CDR1 DFQATT, CDR2 SNEGSKA (reference sequence). The CDR3 DNA sequence: TGCAGTGCTAGAGATGCGGAGACAGGGGTCGACGAGCAGTACTTC. Protein product: CSARDAETGVDEQYF.

This clonotype has just one count. This chain links TRBV5-8 with TRBJ1-5; 7 positions agree with TRBD1. After removal of 4 bases from V and 1 base from J, the junction contained 14 bases not matched to a gene. The CDR3 totals 18 residues. Germline CDR1 SGHTS, CDR2 YDEGEE. CDR3 bases: TGTGCCAGCAGCCCCCGAGACAGGGTTTTAGTGAGCAATCAGCCCCAGCATTTT. This translates into CASSPRDRVLVSNQPQHF.

This clonotype was observed a few times. This rearrangement joins TRBV19 to TRBJ2-5; tentative D call: TRBD1 (6 bases). V lost 6 bases and J lost 5, with 13 bases in between. There are 13 residues in the CDR3. From germline, CDR1 is LNHDA and CDR2 SQIVND (reference sequence). The CDR3 bases are TGTGCCAGTAGGAAGACAGGTCGGGAGACCCAGTACTTC. Translated, it gives CASRKTGRETQYF.

V usage is TRBV6-6 and J usage is TRBJ1-2; TRBD1 is a possible D gene (5 bases). CDR1 is MNHNY, CDR2 SVGAGI, per germline (reference sequence). This CDR3 has 14 residues. V lost 5 bases to trimming and J lost 7 bases, with 17 bases between them. Here the CDR3 reads CASSPDSFSGGYTF. The DNA for the CDR3 is TGTGCCAGCAGTCCTGACAGTTTTAGCGGTGGCTACACCTTC.

The gene calls are TRBV7-9 and TRBJ2-7; D is undetermined. This CDR3 has 12 amino acids. V shed 5 bases and J shed 11 bases, with 16 bases lying between them. The germline CDR1 and CDR2 sequences are SEHNR and FQNEAQ (reference sequence). In nucleotides, the CDR3 is TGTGCCAGCAGCCCGTCCCTTGGGGAAAAGTACTTC. Protein: CASSPSLGEKYF.

This clonotype has a handful of counts. This sequence joins TRBV9 and TRBJ1-2; possibly TRBD1 for D (5 bases). Germline V lookup: CDR1 SGDLS, CDR2 YYNGEE. V lost 3 bases to trimming and J lost 4 bases, with 13 bases between them. This CDR3 has 14 amino acids. CDR3 sequence: CASSAYRRSYGYTF. The DNA for the CDR3 is TGTGCCAGCAGCGCTTACAGGAGGAGCTATGGCTACACCTTC.

The chain recombines TRBV5-1 with TRBJ2-5; TRBD1 aligns across 9 bases. Losses at the gene ends were 5 bases for V and 4 bases for J; bases not matched to a gene: 6. Germline CDR1 and CDR2: SGHRS and YFSETQ. The CDR3 runs 14 residues. The CDR3 DNA reads as TGCGCCAGCAGTTCCGGACAGGGGTCAGAGACCCAGTACTTC. Protein product: CASSSGQGSETQYF.

This chain joins TRBV12-3 or TRBV12-4 and TRBJ2-3, with 9 positions matching TRBD1. This CDR3 comprises 16 residues. The J segment lost 8 bases and the V segment lost 6 bases, leaving 15 bases of the junction unmatched. The CDR3, as DNA: TGTGCCAGCAGCTCTTTATTCTTGGACAGGGGCGGTACGCAGTATTTT. It yields the protein CASSSLFLDRGGTQYF.

This clonotype was seen a few times. The V gene is TRBV12-3 or TRBV12-4, the J gene TRBJ2-7, with 9 bases identical to TRBD1. The junction had 8 bases not matched to a gene; V was cut back by 5 bases and J by 0 bases. The CDR3 is made up of 16 amino acids. The CDR3: CASSPLWDRASYEQYF. In DNA form, the CDR3 reads TGTGCCAGCAGTCCGCTCTGGGACAGGGCCTCCTACGAGCAGTACTTC.

This sequence joins TRBV18 and TRBJ2-1; D is perhaps TRBD1 or TRBD2 (5 bases each). Germline V gene lookup returns CDR1 KGHSH and CDR2 LQKENI. CDR3 length equals 15 residues. V lost 3 bases to trimming and J lost 4 bases, with 13 bases between them. CDR3 nucleotides: TGTGCCAGCTCACCGTCCGGGGCCGCTTACAATGAGCAGTTCTTC. This encodes CASSPSGAAYNEQFF.

This clonotype was picked up a small number of times. The chain couples TRBV3-1 to TRBJ1-2; the D is unclear. Germline lookup yields CDR1 LGHDT and CDR2 YNNKEL (reference sequence). Trimming removed 2 bases from V and 8 bases from J, with 9 bases in between. CDR3 length equals 12 residues. The chain's CDR3 is CASSQSGAGYTF. CDR3 sequence (DNA): TGTGCCAGCAGCCAATCCGGAGCCGGCTACACCTTC.

Only a few counts were recorded for this clonotype. V gene TRBV7-9 combines with J gene TRBJ2-3, with unresolved D. V dropped 10 bases and J dropped 2 bases, with 31 bases sitting between them. This CDR3 spans 19 amino acids. CDR1 and CDR2 (germline): SEHNR, FQNEAQ (reference sequence). The CDR3 sequence: CATDLWGSGLAKSTDTQYF. The CDR3 DNA follows: TGTGCCACCGACCTTTGGGGTTCAGGTCTGGCCAAATCCACAGATACGCAGTATTTT.

The V gene is TRBV12-5, the J gene TRBJ2-3, with 10 bases matching TRBD1. The V gene end was trimmed by 5 bases and the J gene end by 0 bases; junction bases not matched to a gene: 2. The CDR3 consists of 15 residues. The germline V gene has CDR1 LGHNT and CDR2 FRNRAP. CDR3: CASGLGQGSTDTQYF. In DNA form, the CDR3 reads TGTGCTAGTGGTCTGGGACAGGGGAGCACAGATACGCAGTATTTT.

This clonotype was detected only a few times. The V and J genes are TRBV9 and TRBJ2-1; D is tentatively TRBD1 or TRBD2 (5 bases each). Germline assignment: CDR1 SGDLS and CDR2 YYNGEE. The length of the CDR3 is 13 residues. V shed 2 bases and J shed 8 bases, with 11 bases lying between them. The CDR3 region is CASSVPGADEQFF. For the CDR3, the DNA is TGTGCCAGCAGCGTGCCCGGGGCAGATGAGCAGTTCTTC.

In this sample, this clonotype turned up a few times. This chain uses TRBV9 with TRBJ2-7; no reliable D call. The CDR3 spans 15 residues. CDR1 SGDLS and CDR2 YYNGEE come from the germline V gene. Trimming left V 3 bases short and J 5 bases short, with 18 bases between. CDR3 nucleotides: TGTGCCAGCAGCGCCCGGAGTGCCGGCCTCAACGAGCAGTACTTC. It yields the protein CASSARSAGLNEQYF.

In the case of this clonotype: An end of the junction does not agree with germline; a read error may underlie this. The J gene is TRBJ2-3, the V gene TRBV29-1; the match to TRBD2 covers 12 bases. CDR1 and CDR2 (germline): SQVTM, ANQGSEA. The CDR3 is made up of 14 amino acids. This chain's CDR3 is CSAETSGGTDTRYF. DNA for the CDR3: TGCAGCGCGGAGACTAGCGGGGGCACAGATACGCGGTATTTT.

In this sample, this clonotype turned up a few times. The rearrangement links TRBV7-3 to TRBJ2-1; D uncertain. Germline assignment: CDR1 SGHTA and CDR2 FQGTGA. This CDR3 has 14 amino acids. With 3 bases removed from V and 10 bases from J, the gap between germline ends came to 16 bases. The CDR3 coding sequence is TGTGCCAGCAGCTTTGGGCCTCGTTCCGGGGAGCAGTTCTTC. It specifies CASSFGPRSGEQFF.

Of note for this clonotype: This CDR3 is missing its conserved last phenylalanine or tryptophan, likely due to a read error. The chain uses TRBV5-1 and TRBJ2-5; 7 bases fit TRBD1. The ends lost 0 bases at V and 5 bases at J; junction bases unmatched: 7. This CDR3 is built from 15 residues. Germline-derived CDR1 and CDR2 are SGHRS and YFSETQ. CDR3 sequence: CASSLAAGGQETQYC. The CDR3 coding sequence is TGCGCCAGCAGCTTGGCGGCAGGGGGACAGGAGACCCAGTACTGC.

The genes are TRBV29-1 and TRBJ2-4; 8 nucleotides agree with TRBD1. V lost 6 bases to trimming and J lost 13 bases; unmatched junction nucleotides: 32. The CDR3 extends over 19 amino acids. Germline V CDR1 and CDR2: SQVTM, ANQGSEA. The CDR3 sequence: CSVAYGTGKAPWPTGEQYF. The CDR3 coding sequence is TGCAGCGTCGCCTACGGGACAGGTAAAGCACCTTGGCCTACGGGGGAGCAGTACTTC.

CDR3 protein: CASSPGVAGANVLTF. The CDR3 DNA reads as TGTGCCAGCAGCCCTGGCGTAGCCGGGGCCAACGTCCTGACTTTC. This sequence joins TRBV7-6 and TRBJ2-6; no definite D call. The V gene lost 5 bases and the J gene lost 4 bases, with 12 bases spanning the gap. This CDR3 has 15 amino acids. The germline V gene encodes CDR1 SGHVS and CDR2 FNYEAQ.

The chain is built from TRBV3-1 and TRBJ2-7; D ambiguous. Germline V gene sequence: CDR1 LGHDT, CDR2 YNNKEL (reference sequence). Between the trimmed V and J ends, which lost 2 bases and 2 bases, there was a span of 16 bases. The CDR3 consists of 16 residues. The CDR3 DNA reads as TGTGCCAGCAGCCAACCCTCCGGTGGCGGTACCTACGAGCAGTACTTC. This codes for CASSQPSGGGTYEQYF.

The rearrangement joins TRBV9 to TRBJ1-5, with 7 bases aligning to TRBD1. Germline values: CDR1 SGDLS, CDR2 YYNGEE. This CDR3 region has 15 residues. The V and J ends lost 3 bases and 7 bases, in that order; junction bases with no gene match: 10. Written as DNA, the CDR3 is TGTGCCAGCAGCGCGACGACAGGGTTAAACCAGCCCCAGCATTTT. This translates into CASSATTGLNQPQHF.

This clonotype was observed many times. V is TRBV28 and J is TRBJ2-2; possibly TRBD2 for D (5 bases). This CDR3 has 16 residues. Trimming pared 6 bases from V and 6 bases from J, leaving 20 bases between. Per germline, CDR1 MDHEN and CDR2 SYDVKM. The CDR3 sequence: CASSPGGSRGAGELFF. The CDR3 region has the DNA TGTGCCAGCAGCCCCGGAGGCAGCCGAGGCGCCGGGGAGCTGTTTTTT.